This T cell receptor (beta chain) comes out of a study of T cells in Graves' hyperthyroidism and ophthalmopathy. Germline V gives CDR1 DFQATT, CDR2 SNEGSKA (reference sequence). This CDR3 is 10 amino acids long. V lost 5 bases and J lost 5, with 7 bases in between. Each diagnosis drew on symptoms, thyroxine, TRAb, thyroid ultrasound and orbital computed tomography findings. RNA transcripts served as the template for amplifying TCR beta CDR3 regions. TCR CDR3 underwent first-round RT-PCR with the HTBI primer set. One entry per CDR3 protein, called by TCRdb with MiXCR from the multiplex PCR reads. Of about 410,000 distinct CDR3 sequences detected, about 15% appear once; the ten largest clones hold 13%. This clonotype was seen repeatedly, ten times or more.

Sequences were obtained from blood. The chain carries TRBV20-1 and TRBJ2-7; D unresolved. The TCR originated in a man younger than 35 with Graves' ophthalmopathy. The CDR3 DNA sequence: TGCAGTGCTGAGCCCCACGAGCAGTACTTC. It yields the protein CSAEPHEQYF.